The 27 T cell receptor beta chains below were found in one sample sequenced in a study of control samples from healthy donors and cancer patients. Assay: immunoSEQ multiplex PCR; the TCRdb copy retains only in-frame clones and omits some. The sample holds 150,000 to 200,000 clones; over 85% are singletons and the top ten take roughly 1.5%. Sequencing used blood. These receptors all stem from a man aged 25 to 40 in good health.

This clone has more than one count but fewer than ten. The chain links TRBV7-6 to TRBJ2-5; weak D call: TRBD2 (6 bases). From germline, CDR1 is SGHVS and CDR2 FNYEAQ. This CDR3 is built from 14 residues. The germline V and J ends were trimmed by 5 bases and 2 bases, with 12 bases remaining between them. CDR3 bases: TGTGCCAGCAGCGCGGGACCTTTACAAGAGACCCAGTACTTC. It specifies CASSAGPLQETQYF. The full variable domain, its missing parts supplied by reference TRBV7-6 and TRBJ2-5, is GAGVSQSPRYKVTKRGQDVALRCDPISGHVSLYWYRQALGQGPEFLTYFNYEAQQDKSGLPNDRFSAERPEGSISTLTIQRTEQRDSAMYRCASSAGPLQETQYFGPGTRLLVL.

This clone was counted a single time. The chain joins TRBV4-3 to TRBJ1-3; TRBD1 matches 8 bases. Germline trimming cut 0 bases from V and 3 bases from J; bases unmatched to any gene: 10. In germline, CDR1 is LGHNA, CDR2 YSLEER. The CDR3 contains 18 residues. This CDR3 reads CASSQDGGGDRGGNTIYF. CDR3 nucleotide sequence: TGCGCCAGCAGCCAAGATGGGGGGGGAGACAGGGGTGGAAACACCATATATTTT.

The J gene is TRBJ2-1, the V gene TRBV6-5; the match to TRBD2 covers 8 bases. The CDR3 runs to 15 residues. V gave up 8 bases and J gave up 0 bases; unmatched junction bases: 6. CDR1 and CDR2 (germline): MNHEY, SVGAGI. The DNA for the CDR3 is TGTGCCAGCGGTCTCGGGAGGGCCTCCTACAATGAGCAGTTCTTC. It codes for CASGLGRASYNEQFF.

The chain couples TRBV5-1 to TRBJ2-5, with TRBD1 matching 7 bases. Looked up from germline, CDR1 is SGHRS and CDR2 is YFSETQ. V trimming: 6 bases; J trimming: 3 bases; junction bases outside the gene matches: 8. CDR3 length: 14 residues. The CDR3 sequence: CASTLGGTEETQYF. Written as DNA, the CDR3 is TGCGCCAGCACCCTCGGTGGGACAGAAGAGACCCAGTACTTC.

The chain employs TRBV3-1 (or the pseudogene TRBV3-2) and TRBJ1-1, with TRBD1 as a possible D gene (6 bases). The germline gives CDR1 LGHDT, CDR2 YNNKEL (reference sequence). V gave up 3 bases and J gave up 4 bases, with 9 bases separating them. This CDR3 has 13 residues. As DNA, the CDR3 is TGTGCCAGCAGCCAGGGGGCAGGCACTGAAGCTTTCTTT. It translates to CASSQGAGTEAFF.

The CDR3 DNA is TGCACTCAGGGGTGCCACGAGCAGTACTTC. Protein sequence: CTQGCHEQYF. V gene TRBV20-1 combines with J gene TRBJ2-7; D perhaps matches TRBD1 (6 bases). Germline V gives CDR1 DFQATT, CDR2 SNEGSKA (reference sequence). This CDR3 is 10 amino acids long.

This rearrangement joins TRBV27 to TRBJ2-3; tentatively, D is TRBD1 (6 bases). Trimming pared 6 bases from V and 6 bases from J, leaving 13 bases between. The CDR3 spans 13 residues. Germline assignment: CDR1 MNHEY and CDR2 SMNVEV (reference sequence). Here the CDR3 reads CASRNRDTDTQYF. CDR3 DNA sequence: TGTGCCAGCAGAAACAGGGACACGGATACGCAGTATTTT.

V usage is TRBV5-5 and J usage is TRBJ1-4; a possible D gene is TRBD1 (5 bases). CDR1 and CDR2 from the germline V gene are SGHKS and YYEKEE (reference sequence). V lost 0 bases and J 11 bases, leaving 11 bases between the germline ends. The CDR3 consists of 13 residues. CDR3 in amino acids: CASSLERGDKLFF. The CDR3 nucleotides are TGTGCCAGCAGCTTGGAAAGGGGAGACAAACTGTTTTTT.

V is TRBV2 and J is TRBJ2-7; perhaps TRBD2 as D (5 bases). Deletions cut 6 bases from V and 0 bases from J, with 12 bases between. Per the germline V gene, CDR1 is SNHLY and CDR2 is FYNNEI. The length of the CDR3 is 14 residues. The CDR3 here is CASRRVPGSYEQYF. CDR3 DNA: TGTGCCAGCAGGAGGGTACCCGGCTCCTACGAGCAGTACTTC.

This clone was observed once. The chain joins TRBV6-2 or TRBV6-3 to TRBJ1-2; D gene unclear. In germline, CDR1 is MNHEY, CDR2 SVGEGT. Trimming removed 2 bases from V and 4 bases from J, with 17 bases in between. The CDR3 totals 16 residues. The CDR3 region is CASSYTPPGDRYGYTF. The CDR3, as DNA: TGTGCCAGCAGTTACACACCCCCGGGAGACCGCTATGGCTACACCTTC.

The chain has TRBV10-3 and TRBJ2-7; D may be TRBD2 (5 bases). The CDR3 length is 14 residues. Germline V gene sequence: CDR1 ENHRY, CDR2 SYGVKD. Trimming shortened V by 9 bases and J by 0 bases, and 15 bases separated the two germline ends. CDR3 DNA sequence: TGTGCCATAGGATCCGGGGTAAACTCCTACGAGCAGTACTTC. As protein: CAIGSGVNSYEQYF.

The chain couples TRBV3-1 (or the pseudogene TRBV3-2) to TRBJ1-1; D remains unclear. The germline CDR1 and CDR2 sequences are LGHDT and YNNKEL (reference sequence). Trimming removed 1 base from V and 4 bases from J, with 13 bases in between. The CDR3 sequence is 15 residues long. The CDR3 bases are TGTGCCAGCAGCCAAGGGACTGCCTGGGGCACTGAAGCTTTCTTT. Amino acid sequence: CASSQGTAWGTEAFF.

The J gene is TRBJ1-6, the V gene TRBV30; TRBD1 aligns across 7 bases. After removal of 3 bases from V and 3 bases from J, the junction contained 11 bases not matched to a gene. Germline values: CDR1 GTSNPN, CDR2 SVGIG (reference sequence). There are 17 residues in the CDR3. The CDR3 nucleotides read TGTGCCTGGAGGGGACAGCCGAATGCTCTCTATAATTCACCCCTCCACTTT. Encoded protein: CAWRGQPNALYNSPLHF.

V and J are TRBV2 and TRBJ1-4; a possible D gene is TRBD1 (5 bases). Looked up from germline, CDR1 is SNHLY and CDR2 is FYNNEI. The CDR3 is 16 residues long. The V gene lost 7 bases and the J gene lost 1 base, with 16 bases spanning the gap. CDR3 loop: CASTFGRARTNEKLFF. CDR3 sequence (DNA): TGTGCCAGCACCTTCGGCAGGGCGAGAACTAATGAAAAACTGTTTTTT.

The chain links TRBV18 to TRBJ2-2, with D possibly called TRBD1 or TRBD2 (5 bases each). The CDR3 totals 17 residues. Per germline, CDR1 KGHSH and CDR2 LQKENI. V lost 4 bases to trimming and J lost 6 bases, with 21 bases between them. The CDR3 sequence is CASSLGVEQVAAGELFF. In nucleotides, the CDR3 is TGTGCCAGCTCACTCGGGGTTGAACAGGTCGCTGCCGGGGAGCTGTTTTTT.

This clone was recorded once. The chain recombines TRBV28 with TRBJ1-1; 7 bases align to TRBD1. The V and J ends lost 5 bases and 10 bases, in that order; junction bases with no gene match: 19. Germline-derived CDR1 and CDR2 are MDHEN and SYDVKM. The CDR3 contains 16 residues. The CDR3 DNA sequence: TGTGCCAGCAGTACCGATTCCGGGACATCAAGGGGGCGAGCTTTCTTT. It is translated as CASSTDSGTSRGRAFF.

Only one count was recorded for this clone. The CDR3 region is CASSLSDYEQYF. CDR3 DNA sequence: TGCGCCAGCAGCTTGTCTGACTACGAGCAGTACTTC. The rearrangement links TRBV5-1 to TRBJ2-7; no reliable D call. Germline CDR1 is SGHRS and CDR2 is YFSETQ. The V end lost 1 base, the J end lost 3 bases, and 5 bases lay between the germline ends. The CDR3 has 12 amino acids.

This chain connects TRBV9 to TRBJ2-1; 8 bases align to TRBD2. Unmatched junction bases numbered 5, after V lost 5 bases and J lost 7 bases. CDR3 length equals 13 residues. Germline CDR1 reads SGDLS; CDR2 reads YYNGEE. Here the CDR3 DNA reads TGTGCCAGCAGTCGGGAGGGCCTTAATGAGCAGTTCTTC. Its protein product is CASSREGLNEQFF.

In its sample, this clone was seen once. The chain couples TRBV7-2 to TRBJ1-2; D is ambiguous. Per germline, CDR1 SGHTA and CDR2 FQGNSA. V dropped 3 bases and J dropped 8 bases, with 13 bases sitting between them. The CDR3 loop spans 13 amino acids. CDR3 coding DNA: TGTGCCAGCAGCTTGGGTCGGTTCTGGGGCTACACCTTC. Translation: CASSLGRFWGYTF.

This chain uses TRBV7-6 with TRBJ2-2; perhaps TRBD1 as D (6 bases). Germline CDR1 and CDR2: SGHVS and FNYEAQ. The CDR3 sequence is 14 residues long. With 1 base removed from V and 5 bases from J, the gap between germline ends came to 8 bases. The CDR3 here is CASSLEGGTGELFF. The CDR3 DNA follows: TGTGCCAGCAGCTTAGAAGGGGGTACCGGGGAGCTGTTTTTT.

The V gene is TRBV27, the J gene TRBJ1-5; TRBD1 might be the D (5 bases). The V end was cut by 3 bases, the J end by 3 bases, with 12 bases between. The CDR3 contains 15 residues. Germline CDR1 MNHEY, CDR2 SMNVEV (reference sequence). The CDR3 spells CASSFSWGYNQPQHF. CDR3 nucleotide sequence: TGTGCCAGCAGTTTTTCTTGGGGGTACAATCAGCCCCAGCATTTT.

A remark on this clone: The sample has other DNA sequences that encode this CDR3 too. The chain carries TRBV19 and TRBJ2-7; TRBD1 matches 8 bases. V lost 3 bases and J lost 2; bases outside the gene matches: 6. Germline values: CDR1 LNHDA, CDR2 SQIVND (reference sequence). The CDR3 loop spans 15 amino acids. The CDR3 sequence: CASSITGGSAYEQYF. Here the CDR3 DNA reads TGTGCCAGTAGTATCACAGGGGGGAGCGCCTACGAGCAGTACTTC.

J is TRBJ2-1 and V is TRBV19; 9 nucleotides align to TRBD2. Germline CDR1 and CDR2: LNHDA and SQIVND (reference sequence). The CDR3 covers 14 residues. V was clipped by 5 bases and J by 10 bases; unmatched bases: 9. CDR3 sequence reads: CASSVSGRTTEQFF. CDR3 nucleotide sequence: TGTGCCAGTAGTGTCAGCGGGAGGACCACCGAGCAGTTCTTC.

This clone was recorded a few times. The chain carries TRBV6-1 and TRBJ1-2; D remains ambiguous. Trimming stripped 1 base from V and 1 base from J, with 13 bases between. The CDR3 spans 16 residues. The V gene's germline CDR1 is MNHNS and CDR2 SASEGT. The CDR3 loop is CASSEGVVRNNYGYTF. CDR3 nucleotide sequence: TGTGCCAGCAGTGAAGGGGTCGTGAGGAATAACTATGGCTACACCTTC.

This clone was found a few times. This sequence joins TRBV9 and TRBJ1-6, with D perhaps matching TRBD1 (5 bases). The CDR3 covers 14 residues. Germline V lookup: CDR1 SGDLS, CDR2 YYNGEE. V was clipped by 3 bases and J by 10 bases, with 14 bases between them. The CDR3 spells CASSGEKGNSPLHF. CDR3 coding DNA: TGTGCCAGCAGCGGCGAAAAGGGGAACTCACCCCTCCACTTT.

The V gene is TRBV30, the J gene TRBJ2-5; D remains unclear. V was pared by 4 bases and J by 1 base, with 16 bases between. Germline V gene lookup returns CDR1 GTSNPN and CDR2 SVGIG (reference sequence). The CDR3 is made up of 15 amino acids. The CDR3 DNA is TGTGCCTGGACCCTGTCCCGCTGGCCCCAAGAGACCCAGTACTTC. Protein product: CAWTLSRWPQETQYF.

The genes are TRBV18 and TRBJ2-2; 7 bases match TRBD2. V lost 0 bases, J lost 3 bases, and 4 bases stayed unmatched. CDR3 size: 16 residues. The germline V gene has CDR1 KGHSH and CDR2 LQKENI. CDR3 bases: TGTGCCAGCTCACCACCGATGGGGGGGTACACCGGGGAGCTGTTTTTT. Translated: CASSPPMGGYTGELFF.